This T cell receptor (beta chain) was sequenced for a study of T cell changes during pregnancy in multiple sclerosis. The CDR3 is 15 amino acids. The V gene lost 3 bases and the J gene lost 0 bases, with 8 bases spanning the gap. The germline gives CDR1 MDHEN, CDR2 SYDVKM. Data came from immunoSEQ multiplex PCR; TCRdb stores just in-frame clones and leaves some out. The top ten hold approximately 5.5% of the sample, which has about 49,000 clones, 85% to 95% seen once. Sequenced material: CD8+ T cells from peripheral blood mononuclear cells, taken before pregnancy. This clonotype originated in a female donor with multiple sclerosis, enrolled in a pregnancy study. The V gene is TRBV28, the J gene TRBJ1-4; maybe TRBD1 (6 bases). Here the CDR3 DNA reads TGTGCCAGCAGTTTCAGGGGAACAACTAATGAAAAACTGTTTTTT. It translates to CASSFRGTTNEKLFF.